This record covers a single T cell receptor beta chain. Its matching antigen is unknown. The data derive from a study of post-analysis software for immune sequencing data. Points from the study as a whole: Samples made in the same batch grouped tightly together by F measure.

Prepared TCR beta cDNA libraries contained unique molecular identifiers. TCRdb itself ran the PCR reads through MiXCR, one entry per CDR3 protein. The repertoire consists of around 710,000 distinct CDR3 sequences, with just over 45% occurring once and the leading ten covering roughly 4.9%. Sequenced sample: blood. The source is a girl aged 10-17 years with multiple sclerosis.

CDR3 sequence reads: CSARGRTDYGYTF. CDR3 coding DNA: TGCAGTGCTAGAGGTCGGACAGACTATGGCTACACCTTC. The rearrangement links TRBV20-1 to TRBJ1-2; tentative D call: TRBD1 (6 bases). The length of the CDR3 is 13 residues. The V gene lost 1 base and the J gene lost 3 bases, with 9 bases spanning the gap. Germline CDR1 reads DFQATT; CDR2 reads SNEGSKA (reference sequence).